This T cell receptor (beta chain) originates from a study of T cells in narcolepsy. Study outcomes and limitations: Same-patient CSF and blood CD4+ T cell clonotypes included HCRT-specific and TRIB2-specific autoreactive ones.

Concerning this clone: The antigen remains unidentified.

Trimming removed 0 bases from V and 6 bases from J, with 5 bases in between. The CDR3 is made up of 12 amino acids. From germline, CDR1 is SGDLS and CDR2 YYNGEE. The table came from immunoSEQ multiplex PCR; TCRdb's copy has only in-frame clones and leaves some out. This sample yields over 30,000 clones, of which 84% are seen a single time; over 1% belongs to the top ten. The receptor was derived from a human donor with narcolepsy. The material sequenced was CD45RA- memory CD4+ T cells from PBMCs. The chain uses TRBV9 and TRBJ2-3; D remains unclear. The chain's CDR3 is CASSVGKDTQYF. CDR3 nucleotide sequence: TGTGCCAGCAGCGTAGGCAAGGATACGCAGTATTTT.